The rows below give T cell receptor beta chains drawn from one sample of a study of shared clonotypes between healthy human individuals. TCRdb keeps only in-frame clones here, not all; method: immunoSEQ multiplex PCR. The table lists 650,000 to 700,000 clones, about 90% of them singletons, with more than 30% in the top ten. The sequenced material came from memory CD8+ T cells from PBMCs. The receptors originated from a man aged 18 to 30 in good health. Some clones in this sample may be carry-over from other donors' samples. Both conserved end residues are part of each CDR3. A D gene is named only where the DNA matches it firmly. Some rows have no size entry. The others give once, few or many, or a class for an expanded clone.

j_gene,v_gene,abundance,d_gene,CDR3nt,CDR3aa
TRBJ2-5,TRBV4-2,-,TRBD1,TGTGCCAGCAGCCAAGAGGGACAGATTCAAGAGACCCAGTACTTC,CASSQEGQIQETQYF
TRBJ2-7,TRBV14,-,-,TGTGCCAGCAGCCAGTTTACAGGGAGCTACGAGCAGTACTTC,CASSQFTGSYEQYF
TRBJ1-4,TRBV27,-,-,TGTGCCAGCAGCTGGGGATTTGCAACTAATGAAAAACTGTTTTTT,CASSWGFATNEKLFF
TRBJ2-1,TRBV11-3,many,TRBD2,TGTGCCAGCAGCTTTCCGCGGGAGGGAAGTGAGCAGTTCTTC,CASSFPREGSEQFF
TRBJ2-7,TRBV15,-,TRBD2,TGTGCCACCAGCAGAGGATGGGGACTAGTGGCCTACGAGCAGTACTTC,CATSRGWGLVAYEQYF
TRBJ1-2,TRBV6-6,-,TRBD1,TGTGCCAGCAGGCCTCTGGACAGGGTTAAGGATGGCTACACCTTC,CASRPLDRVKDGYTF
TRBJ1-2,TRBV15,-,-,TGTGCCACCAGCAGAACCCCCAGGGCCCCCGATGGCTACACCTTC,CATSRTPRAPDGYTF
TRBJ2-2,TRBV27,-,-,TGTGCCAGCAGAGAGACGGGGTTGAGGGAGCTGTTTTTT,CASRETGLRELFF
TRBJ2-7,TRBV5-6,-,-,TGTGCCAGCAGCTTGGCTCCGTCCGAGCAGTACTTC,CASSLAPSEQYF
TRBJ1-1,TRBV27,-,-,TGTGCCAGCAGTTTATCGTTTGGGGGGCCGGTAGCTTTCTTT,CASSLSFGGPVAFF
TRBJ1-2,TRBV7-9,-,-,TGTGCCACGCTTAGTGGGGGCGTTTTAACCTTC,CATLSGGVLTF
TRBJ2-1,TRBV29-1,-,-,TGCAGCGTTGAATCTCTCGCCGGGGACACGCGCTACAGTGAGCAGTTCTTC,CSVESLAGDTRYSEQFF
TRBJ1-1,TRBV6-4,-,-,TGTGCCAGCAGTCCAGGGGAGTGGAGCACTGAAGCTTTCTTT,CASSPGEWSTEAFF
TRBJ2-2,TRBV27,-,TRBD2,TGTGCCAGCATCCCCCTAGCGGGAGTTCCCCCCGGGGAGCTGTTTTTT,CASIPLAGVPPGELFF
TRBJ2-3,TRBV5-1,-,TRBD2,TGCGCCAGCACACAGTTGCGGGAGGGCACAGATACGCAGTATTTT,CASTQLREGTDTQYF
TRBJ2-5,TRBV5-5,-,TRBD1,TGTGCCAGCAGTTTGGACAGGGGGGTTCAAGAGACCCAGTACTTC,CASSLDRGVQETQYF
TRBJ1-2,TRBV7-6,-,TRBD1,TGTGCCAGCAGCCCTGGGACAGGGCTTAGTATTAACTATGGCTACACCTTC,CASSPGTGLSINYGYTF